This T cell receptor (beta chain) appears in the sequencing data of a study of blood T cells in healthy people across ages. Looking at the study overall: Per every two T cells, about one barcoded beta molecule was captured by template switching.

The junction had 3 bases not matched to a gene; V was cut back by 0 bases and J by 3 bases. The CDR3 length is 15 residues. CDR1 SGDLS and CDR2 YYNGEE come from the germline V gene. Regarding the study as a whole: It was found that TCR beta diversity correlated strongly with the percentage of naive T cells. Donor CMV infection status was unknown, possibly confounding age-related changes in expanded clonotypes. Those diversity estimates obtained from one million T cells were thought to be underestimates.

As to this clonotype: Its matching antigen is unknown.

Sample-barcoded 5' priming and a J-beta primer mix drove a second PCR of about 6 to 12 cycles. One entry per CDR3 protein, called by TCRdb with MiXCR from the 5' RACE reads. The sample records fewer than 700,000 distinct CDR3 sequences, approximately 40% being singletons. This receptor was obtained from an elderly man in good health. The sequenced material came from blood. The rearrangement uses TRBV9 and TRBJ2-7; 10 nucleotides match TRBD2. CDR3 coding DNA: TGTGCCAGCAGCGTAGGACTAGCGGGTGACTACGAGCAGTACTTC. Translating gives CASSVGLAGDYEQYF.